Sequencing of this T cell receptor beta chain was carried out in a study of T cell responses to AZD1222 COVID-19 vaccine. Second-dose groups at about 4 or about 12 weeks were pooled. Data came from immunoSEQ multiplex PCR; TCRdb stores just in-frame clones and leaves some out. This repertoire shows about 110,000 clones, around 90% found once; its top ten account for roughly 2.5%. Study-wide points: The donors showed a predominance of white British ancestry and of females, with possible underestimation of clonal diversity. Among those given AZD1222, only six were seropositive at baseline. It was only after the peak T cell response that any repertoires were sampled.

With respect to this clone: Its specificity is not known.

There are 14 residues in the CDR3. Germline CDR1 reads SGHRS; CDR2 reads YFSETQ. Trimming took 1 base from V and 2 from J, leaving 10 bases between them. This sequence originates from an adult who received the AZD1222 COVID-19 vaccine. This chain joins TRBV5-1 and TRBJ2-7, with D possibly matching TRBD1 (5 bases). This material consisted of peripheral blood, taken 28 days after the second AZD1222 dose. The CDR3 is CASSLFTGPYEQYF. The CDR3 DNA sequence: TGCGCCAGCAGCTTGTTTACAGGCCCCTACGAGCAGTACTTC. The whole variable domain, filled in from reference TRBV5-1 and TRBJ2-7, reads KAGVTQTPRYLIKTRGQQVTLSCSPISGHRSVSWYQQTPGQGLQFLFEYFSETQRNKGNFPGRFSGRQFSNSRSEMNVSTLELGDSALYLCASSLFTGPYEQYFGPGTRLTVT.